This entry lists 20 T cell receptor beta chains sequenced from one sample in a study of blood T cell repertoires in COVID-19. Clones were read by immunoSEQ multiplex PCR, and TCRdb kept only the in-frame ones, dropping some. The sample contains 120,000 to 150,000 clones, over 80% of which appear only once. Sequencing used peripheral blood. These TCRs come from a woman aged 80 or over with acute or convalescent COVID-19.

The rearrangement uses TRBV18 and TRBJ1-2; D may be TRBD1 (5 bases). Germline CDR1 KGHSH, CDR2 LQKENI. V was pared by 3 bases and J by 8 bases, with 19 bases between. This CDR3 spans 15 amino acids. The CDR3: CASSPVKGLESGYTF. The CDR3 DNA reads as TGTGCCAGCTCACCGGTGAAGGGGCTCGAATCCGGCTACACCTTC.

J is TRBJ1-2 and V is TRBV10-1; no firm D call. This CDR3 has 17 residues. V was cut by 8 bases and J by 4 bases, with 26 bases left in between. The germline V gene encodes CDR1 WNHNN and CDR2 SYGVQD (reference sequence). CDR3 protein: CASYVGSRSFSSYGYTF. CDR3 DNA sequence: TGCGCCAGCTACGTGGGTAGCCGTTCCTTCTCGAGCTATGGCTACACCTTC.

The V and J genes are TRBV5-1 and TRBJ1-1; 9 bases map to TRBD1. This CDR3 comprises 15 residues. The ends lost 4 bases at V and 4 bases at J; junction bases unmatched: 8. Germline V gives CDR1 SGHRS, CDR2 YFSETQ. The CDR3 DNA follows: TGCGCCAGCAGCCCCGGACAGGGGTGGATCACTGAAGCTTTCTTT. As protein: CASSPGQGWITEAFF. Supplemented by reference TRBV5-1 and TRBJ1-1, the full variable domain reads KAGVTQTPRYLIKTRGQQVTLSCSPISGHRSVSWYQQTPGQGLQFLFEYFSETQRNKGNFPGRFSGRQFSNSRSEMNVSTLELGDSALYLCASSPGQGWITEAFFGQGTRLTVV.

This sequence joins TRBV7-9 and TRBJ2-5; D is unresolved. Germline CDR1 reads SEHNR; CDR2 reads FQNEAQ (reference sequence). The length of the CDR3 is 13 residues. V was trimmed by 0 bases and J by 2 bases, leaving 4 bases between them. CDR3 amino acids: CASSLAAQETQYF. DNA for the CDR3: TGTGCCAGCAGCTTAGCTGCGCAAGAGACCCAGTACTTC.

The chain carries TRBV12-3 or TRBV12-4 and TRBJ1-2; D might be TRBD1 (5 bases). Trimming left V 6 bases short and J 8 bases short, with 13 bases between. This CDR3 spans 12 amino acids. The CDR3 is CASRWGAGGYTF. The DNA of the CDR3 is TGTGCCAGCAGATGGGGCGCGGGGGGCTACACCTTC.

This chain connects TRBV3-1 (or the pseudogene TRBV3-2) to TRBJ1-1; 9 bases map to TRBD1. Germline V gives CDR1 LGHDT, CDR2 YNNKEL (reference sequence). V lost 3 bases and J lost 13; bases outside the gene matches: 9. The CDR3 spans 13 residues. The CDR3 nucleotides read TGTGCCAGCAGCCAGACAACCGGGACAGGGAATTTCTTT. Translation gives CASSQTTGTGNFF.

The V gene is TRBV6-2 or TRBV6-3, the J gene TRBJ2-6; weak D call: TRBD1 (6 bases). Germline values: CDR1 MNHEY, CDR2 SVGEGT. This CDR3 comprises 19 residues. Trimming took off 5 bases at V and 0 bases at J, with 20 bases between the two ends. DNA for the CDR3: TGTGCCAGCAGTCCCCGAACGGGACAAATAAGCTCTGGGGCCAACGTCCTGACTTTC. It is translated as CASSPRTGQISSGANVLTF.

J is TRBJ1-1 and V is TRBV5-1; D is perhaps TRBD1 (6 bases). The CDR3 is 15 residues long. Trimming pared 2 bases from V and 1 base from J, leaving 12 bases between. Germline lookup yields CDR1 SGHRS and CDR2 YFSETQ. CDR3 residues: CASSFGPTGNTEAFF. In DNA, the CDR3 is TGCGCCAGCAGCTTCGGCCCGACAGGGAACACTGAAGCTTTCTTT.

The CDR3 loop is CASTTKGLSRSPLHF. Written as DNA, the CDR3 is TGTGCCAGCACTACGAAAGGACTTTCTCGCTCACCCCTCCACTTT. This rearrangement joins TRBV28 to TRBJ1-6; D gene ambiguous. Germline loops: CDR1 MDHEN, CDR2 SYDVKM. V dropped 7 bases and J dropped 10 bases, with 20 bases sitting between them. CDR3 length: 15 residues.

This chain connects TRBV3-1 (or the pseudogene TRBV3-2) to TRBJ1-1, with D tentatively TRBD1 (5 bases). The V end lost 2 bases, the J end lost 3 bases, and 10 bases lay between the germline ends. Germline values: CDR1 LGHDT, CDR2 YNNKEL (reference sequence). The CDR3 runs 14 residues. The CDR3 here is CASSQSLGDTEAFF. The CDR3 DNA follows: TGTGCCAGCAGCCAATCCCTAGGGGACACTGAAGCTTTCTTT.

The chain couples TRBV3-1 (or the pseudogene TRBV3-2) to TRBJ2-2; TRBD1 matches at 8 bases. The CDR3 loop spans 15 amino acids. V dropped 5 bases and J dropped 5; count of bases not matched to a gene: 7. Germline CDR1 is LGHDT and CDR2 is YNNKEL (reference sequence). CDR3 DNA sequence: TGTGCCAGCAGCTCAAGACAGGGGCGGACCGGGGAGCTGTTTTTT. This sequence encodes CASSSRQGRTGELFF.

The CDR3 DNA follows: TGTGCCAGCTCACCGAGCTCTGTGTGGACCGCCGGGGGAGGCTACACCTTC. It is translated as CASSPSSVWTAGGGYTF. The chain employs TRBV18 and TRBJ1-2, with D perhaps TRBD1 (5 bases). This CDR3 is built from 17 residues. V lost 3 bases and J 8 bases, leaving 25 bases between the germline ends. Per germline, CDR1 KGHSH and CDR2 LQKENI.

J is TRBJ1-2 and V is TRBV10-3; no clear D gene. The CDR3 runs to 16 residues. CDR1 and CDR2 (germline): ENHRY, SYGVKD. The germline V and J ends were trimmed by 2 bases and 0 bases, with 13 bases remaining between them. CDR3 in DNA: TGTGCCATCAGTGAGCCACAGTACACAGCTAACTATGGCTACACCTTC. Translating it yields CAISEPQYTANYGYTF.

This clone was counted once. The chain recombines TRBV11-2 with TRBJ1-1; D call uncertain. Germline V gives CDR1 SGHAT, CDR2 FQNNGV. V was shortened by 1 base and J by 3 bases, with 9 bases between the two germline ends. CDR3 size: 14 residues. In nucleotides, the CDR3 is TGTGCCAGCAGCTTAGCCAGTGGAGACACTGAAGCTTTCTTT. As protein: CASSLASGDTEAFF. Using reference TRBV11-2 and TRBJ1-1 for the parts outside the CDR3, the full variable domain is EAGVAQSPRYKIIEKRQSVAFWCNPISGHATLYWYQQILGQGPKLLIQFQNNGVVDDSQLPKDRFSAERLKGVDSTLKIQPAKLEDSAVYLCASSLASGDTEAFFGQGTRLTVV.

The chain combines TRBV30 with TRBJ1-6; tentatively, D is TRBD1 (5 bases). CDR1 and CDR2 (germline): GTSNPN, SVGIG (reference sequence). The V gene lost 2 bases and the J gene lost 7 bases, with 9 bases spanning the gap. The CDR3 extends over 13 amino acids. In DNA, the CDR3 is TGTGCCTGGAGTAAGGGGTACAATTCACCCCTCCACTTT. Amino acids: CAWSKGYNSPLHF.

This clone appeared once. This sequence joins TRBV6-1 and TRBJ2-2; D is unresolved. Germline assignment: CDR1 MNHNS and CDR2 SASEGT. Trimming left V 1 base short and J 8 bases short, with 8 bases between. This CDR3 has 13 amino acids. This chain's CDR3 is CASSEGELGELFF. The CDR3 DNA is TGTGCCAGCAGTGAAGGCGAGCTTGGGGAGCTGTTTTTT.

The chain recombines TRBV5-1 with TRBJ2-1; TRBD1 is a possible D gene (6 bases). Germline V CDR1 and CDR2: SGHRS, YFSETQ. Trimming pared 0 bases from V and 2 bases from J, leaving 9 bases between. This CDR3 spans 15 amino acids. The CDR3 nucleotides read TGCGCCAGCAGCTTGGTACAGGGCCCCTACAATGAGCAGTTCTTC. Translated, it gives CASSLVQGPYNEQFF.

V and J are TRBV3-1 (or the pseudogene TRBV3-2) and TRBJ1-1, with D unresolved. Germline CDR1 and CDR2: LGHDT and YNNKEL (reference sequence). The V gene lost 1 base and the J gene lost 6 bases, with 9 bases spanning the gap. This CDR3 has 13 residues. The CDR3 region is CASSQGRGAEAFF. CDR3 nucleotides: TGTGCCAGCAGCCAAGGCCGCGGCGCTGAAGCTTTCTTT.

The CDR3 nucleotides read TGCGCCAGCAGCTTGACAGGGATTAGCAATCAGCCCCAGCATTTT. It encodes CASSLTGISNQPQHF. The genes are TRBV5-1 and TRBJ1-5; D is perhaps TRBD1 (6 bases). This CDR3 spans 15 amino acids. V lost 1 base and J 0 bases, leaving 8 bases between the germline ends. Germline V gene lookup returns CDR1 SGHRS and CDR2 YFSETQ.

The CDR3 DNA reads TGTGCCAGCAGCCAAGAACCCCCGTGGACTAGCGGGGGTGGCGGCTACGAGCAGTACTTC. This codes for CASSQEPPWTSGGGGYEQYF. The V gene is TRBV3-1 (or the pseudogene TRBV3-2), the J gene TRBJ2-7, with TRBD2 matching over 13 bases. Germline V gene sequence: CDR1 LGHDT, CDR2 YNNKEL (reference sequence). This CDR3 spans 20 amino acids. Germline trimming cut 0 bases from V and 3 bases from J; bases unmatched to any gene: 14.